This T cell receptor (beta chain) comes out of a study of blood T cells in healthy people across ages. Alongside a J-beta primer mix, a sample-barcoded 5' primer served in a second PCR lasting about 6 to 12 cycles. Every sample returned 2.5 million or more CDR3-containing paired-end reads. One entry per CDR3 protein, called by TCRdb with MiXCR from the 5' RACE reads. This sample has about 1,800,000 distinct CDR3 sequences, with 28% found just once. Only one count was recorded for this clonotype. This TCR derives from a young woman in good health. The sequenced sample consisted of blood.

CDR3 nucleotides: TGTGCCACCGGGACAGGTAGCTACAATGAGCAGTACTTC. Its translation is CATGTGSYNEQYF. This sequence joins TRBV10-3 and TRBJ2-7; TRBD1 aligns across 8 bases. V shed 10 bases, J shed 7 bases, and the junction held 12 bases outside the gene matches. Germline CDR1 and CDR2: ENHRY and SYGVKD. The length of the CDR3 is 13 residues.